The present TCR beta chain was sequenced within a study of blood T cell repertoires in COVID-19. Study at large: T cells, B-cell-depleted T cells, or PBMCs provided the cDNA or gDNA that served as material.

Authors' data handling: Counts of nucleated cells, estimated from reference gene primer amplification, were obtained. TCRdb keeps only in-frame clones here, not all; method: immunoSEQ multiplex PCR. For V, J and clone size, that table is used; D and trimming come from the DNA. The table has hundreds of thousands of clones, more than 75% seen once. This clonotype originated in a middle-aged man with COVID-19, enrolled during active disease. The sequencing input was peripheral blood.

CDR3 nucleotides: TGTGCCAGCAGCTATAGCGGGAGGGCAGGCGGTGAGCAGTTCTTC. This sequence encodes CASSYSGRAGGEQFF. The chain uses TRBV3-1 (or the pseudogene TRBV3-2) and TRBJ2-1, with 11 bases identical to TRBD2. After removal of 5 bases from V and 9 bases from J, the junction contained 9 bases not matched to a gene. Germline V gene sequence: CDR1 LGHDT, CDR2 YNNKEL (reference sequence). This CDR3 has 15 residues.